Listed here are 30 T cell receptor beta chains from one sample, sequenced in a study of cytomegalovirus exposure and HLA in healthy donors. A multiplex PCR was run with 60 Vbeta primers and 13 Jbeta primers. Profiled with immunoSEQ multiplex PCR; TCRdb holds only in-frame clones, not every one. The data show 150,000 or so clones, around 80% seen once. The specimen sequenced was PBMCs. These receptors were collected from a man aged 40-55 years in good health and CMV-seropositive.

This clone was detected only a few times. The chain joins TRBV18 to TRBJ1-2; TRBD1 is a possible D gene (6 bases). V was trimmed by 5 bases and J by 4 bases, leaving 14 bases between them. The CDR3 length is 14 residues. Germline-derived CDR1 and CDR2 are KGHSH and LQKENI. CDR3 amino acids: CASSSTGHRYGYTF. CDR3 coding DNA: TGTGCCAGCTCATCGACGGGACACCGCTATGGCTACACCTTC.

On this clone itself: In the same sample, other DNA sequences code for this CDR3. The genes are TRBV10-1 and TRBJ2-1; TRBD2 aligns across 8 bases. Germline loops: CDR1 WNHNN, CDR2 SYGVQD (reference sequence). This CDR3 comprises 15 residues. V was clipped by 2 bases and J by 5 bases; unmatched bases: 5. In DNA form, the CDR3 reads TGCGCCAGCAGTGAGAACCTAGCGGGTAACAATGAGCAGTTCTTC. This gives the protein CASSENLAGNNEQFF.

The chain uses TRBV4-3 and TRBJ2-1; TRBD2 aligns across 7 bases. This CDR3 has 14 residues. Germline values: CDR1 LGHNA, CDR2 YSLEER. Trimming cost V 0 bases and J 9 bases; bases outside gene matches: 5. The CDR3 coding sequence is TGCGCCAGCAGCCAAGATCCGGGGGGAGGTGAGCAGTTCTTC. It specifies CASSQDPGGGEQFF.

The chain joins TRBV23-1 to TRBJ1-5, with D possibly matching TRBD1 (5 bases). TRBV23-1 is reported as an ORF; its role is uncertain. V was shortened by 6 bases and J by 1 base, with 19 bases between the two germline ends. The CDR3 consists of 17 residues. CDR3 in DNA: TGCGCCAGCAGGCGATTTTGGGAAACAGGAAGCAATCAGCCCCAGCATTTT. Protein: CASRRFWETGSNQPQHF.

The chain carries TRBV30 and TRBJ1-2; D is possibly TRBD1 (6 bases). Trimming took 0 bases from V and 8 from J, leaving 13 bases between them. The CDR3 covers 13 residues. From germline, CDR1 is GTSNPN and CDR2 SVGIG (reference sequence). In DNA form, the CDR3 reads TGTGCCTGGAGTGTTGACAGGACTGGGGGCTACACCTTC. It is translated as CAWSVDRTGGYTF.

The J gene is TRBJ2-6, the V gene TRBV28; no clear D. The germline CDR1 and CDR2 sequences are MDHEN and SYDVKM. Trimming stripped 5 bases from V and 0 bases from J, with 14 bases between. This CDR3 is 17 amino acids long. CDR3 sequence reads: CASSTSPIHSGANVLTF. The CDR3 nucleotides are TGTGCCAGCAGTACGTCCCCCATACACTCTGGGGCCAACGTCCTGACTTTC.

The J gene is TRBJ1-4, the V gene TRBV4-3; 12 positions agree with TRBD1. The V gene end was trimmed by 7 bases and the J gene end by 8 bases; junction bases not matched to a gene: 8. The CDR3 has 15 amino acids. CDR1 is LGHNA, CDR2 YSLEER, per germline. Here the CDR3 reads CASNPFGTGGEKLFF. The CDR3 nucleotides are TGCGCCAGCAACCCATTCGGGACAGGGGGCGAAAAACTGTTTTTT.

This clone was observed a few times. The chain combines TRBV6-5 with TRBJ1-2; D gene uncertain. In germline, CDR1 is MNHEY, CDR2 SVGAGI. V lost 5 bases to trimming and J lost 6 bases, with 13 bases between them. This CDR3 has 13 residues. The chain's CDR3 is CASSEAGDDGYTF. The CDR3 coding sequence is TGTGCCAGCAGTGAAGCGGGAGATGATGGCTACACCTTC.

The chain combines TRBV6-6 with TRBJ2-7, with TRBD2 matching 11 bases. Trimming cost V 6 bases and J 3 bases; bases outside gene matches: 1. CDR3 size: 13 residues. Germline loops: CDR1 MNHNY, CDR2 SVGAGI (reference sequence). CDR3 bases: TGTGCCAGCAGGACTAGCGGGAACTACGAGCAGTACTTC. Translating it yields CASRTSGNYEQYF.

This clone was counted a few times. This chain connects TRBV14 to TRBJ2-2, with 8 bases that match TRBD2. J gave up 6 bases and V 4 bases, and 13 bases lay outside the gene matches. The CDR3 has 17 amino acids. Per the germline V gene, CDR1 is SGHDN and CDR2 is FVKESK. The CDR3 DNA is TGTGCCAGCAGCCGCGTTGGTGGTGGCGGGAGGCCCGGGGAGCTGTTTTTT. Its protein product is CASSRVGGGGRPGELFF.

The chain carries TRBV7-9 and TRBJ1-1; 7 nucleotides agree with TRBD1. Trimming at V came to 5 bases and at J to 5 bases, leaving 8 bases not matched to a gene. The CDR3 loop spans 14 amino acids. CDR1 and CDR2 (germline): SEHNR, FQNEAQ (reference sequence). The CDR3 loop is CASSLWGRGTEAFF. The CDR3 DNA reads as TGTGCCAGCAGCCTATGGGGCAGGGGGACTGAAGCTTTCTTT.

The chain couples TRBV27 to TRBJ1-1; D gene uncertain. Germline V CDR1 and CDR2: MNHEY, SMNVEV (reference sequence). The CDR3 consists of 13 residues. V lost 1 base to trimming and J lost 1 base, with 4 bases between them. The CDR3 nucleotides are TGTGCCAGCAGTTTATTTAAGAACACTGAAGCTTTCTTT. Its translation: CASSLFKNTEAFF.

Notes on this clone: The junction departs from germline at one end; a sequencing error may be responsible. This CDR3 is also generated by other DNA sequences in the sample. The chain couples TRBV18 to TRBJ2-7; 8 bases fit TRBD1. In germline, CDR1 is KGHSH, CDR2 LQKENI. This CDR3 is built from 14 residues. The CDR3 spells CASSQRQGIYEQYF. The CDR3, as DNA: TGTGCCAGTTCACAGAGACAGGGGATCTACGAGCAGTACTTC.

This clone was recorded once. This chain connects TRBV7-9 to TRBJ2-7, with 7 bases lining up with TRBD1. The CDR3 runs to 15 residues. Germline V gene data show CDR1 as SEHNR and CDR2 as FQNEAQ (reference sequence). The ends lost 5 bases at V and 2 bases at J; junction bases unmatched: 9. The CDR3 loop is CASSQIGTEAYEQYF. Here the CDR3 DNA reads TGTGCCAGCAGCCAAATAGGGACAGAAGCCTACGAGCAGTACTTC.

This chain joins TRBV4-1 and TRBJ2-7, with D possibly being TRBD1 (5 bases). The CDR3 is 13 residues long. The V gene lost 1 base and the J gene lost 3 bases, with 7 bases spanning the gap. From germline, CDR1 is MGHRA and CDR2 YSYEKL. This CDR3 reads CASSQVRGYEQYF. The CDR3 coding sequence is TGCGCCAGCAGCCAAGTTAGGGGCTACGAGCAGTACTTC.

The chain employs TRBV7-3 and TRBJ2-1, with 8 bases that match TRBD2. The germline gives CDR1 SGHTA, CDR2 FQGTGA. Trimming took 5 bases from V and 15 from J; bases not matched to a gene: 15. This CDR3 comprises 14 residues. The CDR3: CASSPGGGLGGGFF. The CDR3 DNA reads as TGTGCCAGCAGCCCCGGGGGGGGGCTCGGAGGGGGGTTCTTC.

This clone was seen just once. The J gene is TRBJ1-1, the V gene TRBV18; 8 nucleotides match TRBD1. Germline V gives CDR1 KGHSH, CDR2 LQKENI. The length of the CDR3 is 15 residues. The ends lost 7 bases at V and 5 bases at J; junction bases unmatched: 12. This CDR3 is CASLDWTGPGTEAFF. In DNA form, the CDR3 reads TGTGCCAGCTTAGACTGGACAGGGCCGGGGACTGAAGCTTTCTTT.

This clone was recorded a few times. V usage is TRBV18 and J usage is TRBJ1-5; TRBD1 might be the D (6 bases). V gave up 3 bases and J gave up 5 bases, with 11 bases separating them. There are 14 residues in the CDR3. Germline CDR1 is KGHSH and CDR2 is LQKENI. CDR3 residues: CASSPQGRDQPQHF. Written as DNA, the CDR3 is TGTGCCAGCTCACCGCAGGGGCGCGATCAGCCCCAGCATTTT.

The chain links TRBV18 to TRBJ2-7, with TRBD2 matching over 9 bases. Germline CDR1 and CDR2: KGHSH and LQKENI. The junction had 1 base not matched to a gene; V was cut back by 2 bases and J by 2 bases. This CDR3 contains 14 residues. CDR3 protein: CASSPGGRAYEQYF. The CDR3 DNA reads as TGTGCCAGCTCACCAGGCGGGAGGGCCTACGAGCAGTACTTC.

The chain joins TRBV29-1 to TRBJ2-3, with 7 bases lining up with TRBD1. The CDR3 has 13 amino acids. CDR1 and CDR2 from the germline V gene are SQVTM and ANQGSEA. V shed 4 bases and J 6 bases; nucleotides not matched to a gene: 7. The CDR3, as DNA: TGCAGCGTTGGACAGGGAACAATGGATACGCAGTATTTT. Residues: CSVGQGTMDTQYF.

This rearrangement joins TRBV27 to TRBJ1-6; a possible D gene is TRBD1 (5 bases). This CDR3 has 13 residues. Germline V gene lookup returns CDR1 MNHEY and CDR2 SMNVEV (reference sequence). Trimming cost V 11 bases and J 14 bases, with 22 bases left between them. CDR3 DNA: TGTGCCGGACCAGGGCCCTGGGGTATGTCCCTCCACTTT. This encodes CAGPGPWGMSLHF.

The DNA for the CDR3 is TGCGCCAGCAGCCCCCGGGGAGGGGAAGGGACTGAAGCTTTCTTT. Protein sequence: CASSPRGGEGTEAFF. V usage is TRBV5-1 and J usage is TRBJ1-1; possible D gene TRBD1, 5 bases. V was pared by 4 bases and J by 5 bases, with 18 bases between. CDR1 SGHRS and CDR2 YFSETQ come from the germline V gene. CDR3 size: 15 residues.

The J gene is TRBJ1-1, the V gene TRBV6-6, with a possible D match to TRBD1 (5 bases). Germline CDR1 is MNHNY and CDR2 is SVGAGI (reference sequence). The CDR3 loop spans 13 amino acids. The V end was cut by 8 bases, the J end by 1 base, with 11 bases between. CDR3 bases: TGTGCCAGCGAATCAGGGCGGAACACTGAAGCTTTCTTT. It is translated as CASESGRNTEAFF.

For this clone: The junction shows a germline mismatch at one end, possibly a read error. This chain links TRBV7-3 with TRBJ2-1; tentative D call: TRBD1 (6 bases). The CDR3 has 13 amino acids. Per the germline V gene, CDR1 is SGHTA and CDR2 is FQGTGA. In DNA form, the CDR3 reads TGTGTCAGCAGCCTAGGGGGATACAATGAGCAGTTCTTC. It specifies CVSSLGGYNEQFF.

J is TRBJ2-1 and V is TRBV4-1; tentative D call: TRBD2 (5 bases). This CDR3 has 15 residues. V was trimmed by 1 base and J by 8 bases, leaving 15 bases between them. From germline, CDR1 is MGHRA and CDR2 YSYEKL. The CDR3 DNA reads as TGCGCCAGCAGCCAAGGGACGACGGGGATGGATGAGCAGTTCTTC. It translates to CASSQGTTGMDEQFF.

The CDR3 reads CARSWRQSNQPQHF. CDR3 sequence (DNA): TGTGCCAGAAGCTGGAGACAGAGCAATCAGCCCCAGCATTTT. The V gene is TRBV5-3, the J gene TRBJ1-5; D may be TRBD1 (5 bases). TRBV5-3 is sorted into the ORF group, with uncertain function. CDR3 size: 14 residues. The V and J ends lost 3 bases and 1 base respectively, with 8 bases between them.

CDR3 protein: CASSRTTATQGEKLFF. CDR3 DNA: TGCGCCAGCAGTCGAACGACCGCAACTCAGGGGGAAAAACTGTTTTTT. V and J are TRBV5-1 and TRBJ1-4; a possible D gene is TRBD1 (6 bases). The CDR3 length is 16 residues. The germline V and J ends were trimmed by 5 bases and 8 bases, with 22 bases remaining between them. CDR1 is SGHRS, CDR2 YFSETQ, per germline.

The chain has TRBV9 and TRBJ2-1; 11 bases match TRBD2. This CDR3 contains 16 residues. V was clipped by 0 bases and J by 6 bases; unmatched bases: 5. The germline CDR1 and CDR2 sequences are SGDLS and YYNGEE. The CDR3 region has the DNA TGTGCCAGCAGCGTAGTTAGCGGGAGGGGGAGCAATGAGCAGTTCTTC. Translating it yields CASSVVSGRGSNEQFF.

This chain connects TRBV10-2 to TRBJ2-7; D possibly corresponds to TRBD1 (5 bases). Germline V gene lookup returns CDR1 WSHSY and CDR2 SAAADI. V gave up 4 bases and J gave up 0 bases, with 10 bases separating them. The CDR3 contains 14 residues. CDR3 sequence (DNA): TGCGCCAGCAGTGTCCCAGGGTACTCCTACGAGCAGTACTTC. Protein: CASSVPGYSYEQYF.

This clone showed up just a few times. CDR3 protein: CASSLRSNRGSSYEQYF. The DNA of the CDR3 is TGCGCCAGCAGCTTGAGATCCAACAGGGGGAGCTCCTACGAGCAGTACTTC. The chain links TRBV5-1 to TRBJ2-7; 8 bases map to TRBD1. Per the germline V gene, CDR1 is SGHRS and CDR2 is YFSETQ. This CDR3 is built from 17 residues. J lost 0 bases, V lost 1 base, and 9 bases had no gene match.